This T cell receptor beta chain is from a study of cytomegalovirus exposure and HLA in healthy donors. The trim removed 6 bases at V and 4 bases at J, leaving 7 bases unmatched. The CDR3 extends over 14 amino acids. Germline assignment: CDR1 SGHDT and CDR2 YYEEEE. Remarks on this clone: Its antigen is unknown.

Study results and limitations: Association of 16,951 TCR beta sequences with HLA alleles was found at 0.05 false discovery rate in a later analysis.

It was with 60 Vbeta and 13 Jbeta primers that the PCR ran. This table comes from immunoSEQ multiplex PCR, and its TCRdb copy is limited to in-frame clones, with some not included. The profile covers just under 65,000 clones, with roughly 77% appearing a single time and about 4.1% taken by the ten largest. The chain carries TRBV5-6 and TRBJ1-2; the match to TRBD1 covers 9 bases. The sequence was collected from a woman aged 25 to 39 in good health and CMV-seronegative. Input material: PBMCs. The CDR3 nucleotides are TGTGCCAGCAACTCAGGGACAGGGATCTATGGCTACACCTTC. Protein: CASNSGTGIYGYTF.